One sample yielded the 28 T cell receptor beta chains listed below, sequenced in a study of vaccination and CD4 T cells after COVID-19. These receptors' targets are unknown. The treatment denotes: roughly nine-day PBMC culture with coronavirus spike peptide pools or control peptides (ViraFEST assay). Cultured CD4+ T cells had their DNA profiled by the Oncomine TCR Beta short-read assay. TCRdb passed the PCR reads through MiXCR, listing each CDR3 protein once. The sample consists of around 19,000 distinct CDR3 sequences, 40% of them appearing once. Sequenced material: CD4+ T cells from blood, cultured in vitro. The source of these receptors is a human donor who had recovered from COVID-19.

The CDR3 nucleotides are TGTGCCAGCAGTGGAGCGGACAGGGGCAGCTACGAGCAGTACTTC. Protein sequence: CASSGADRGSYEQYF. The chain is built from TRBV6-1 and TRBJ2-7, with 9 bases fitting TRBD1. The CDR3 has 15 residues. Germline V lookup: CDR1 MNHNS, CDR2 SASEGT. The ends lost 4 bases at V and 3 bases at J; junction bases unmatched: 7.

CDR3 residues: CASSYVGGGGNTIYF. The CDR3 region has the DNA TGTGCCAGCAGTTACGTCGGCGGAGGGGGAAACACCATATATTTT. The rearrangement joins TRBV6-2 or TRBV6-3 to TRBJ1-3; D remains unclear. Trimming removed 2 bases from V and 4 bases from J, with 12 bases in between. The germline gives CDR1 MNHEY, CDR2 SVGEGT. The CDR3 length is 15 residues.

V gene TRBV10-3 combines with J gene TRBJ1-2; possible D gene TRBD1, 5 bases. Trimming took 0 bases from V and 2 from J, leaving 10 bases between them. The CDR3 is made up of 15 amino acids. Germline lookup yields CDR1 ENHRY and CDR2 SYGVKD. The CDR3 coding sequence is TGTGCCATCAGTGAGTCGGGGCGGTCAAACTATGGCTACACCTTC. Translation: CAISESGRSNYGYTF.

The CDR3 is CASSLFLAVDVWVNYEQYF. DNA for the CDR3: TGTGCCAGCAGTTTATTTCTAGCGGTAGACGTTTGGGTCAACTACGAGCAGTACTTC. This sequence joins TRBV28 and TRBJ2-7, with 7 nucleotides matching TRBD2. V dropped 1 base and J dropped 3; count of bases not matched to a gene: 18. Germline values: CDR1 MDHEN, CDR2 SYDVKM. The CDR3 has 19 amino acids.

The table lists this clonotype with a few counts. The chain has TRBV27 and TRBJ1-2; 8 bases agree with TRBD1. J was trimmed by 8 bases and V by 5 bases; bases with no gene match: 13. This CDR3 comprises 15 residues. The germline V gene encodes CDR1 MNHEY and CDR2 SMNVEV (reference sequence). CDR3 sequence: CASSPVQGALRGYTF. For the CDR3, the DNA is TGTGCCAGCAGTCCTGTTCAGGGGGCGCTGAGGGGCTACACCTTC.

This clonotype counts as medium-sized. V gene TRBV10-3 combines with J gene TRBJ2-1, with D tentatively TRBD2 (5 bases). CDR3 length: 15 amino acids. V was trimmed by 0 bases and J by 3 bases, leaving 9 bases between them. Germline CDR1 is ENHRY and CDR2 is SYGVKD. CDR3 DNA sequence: TGTGCCATCAGTGAGTCGGTCGGGAACTACAATGAGCAGTTCTTC. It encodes CAISESVGNYNEQFF.

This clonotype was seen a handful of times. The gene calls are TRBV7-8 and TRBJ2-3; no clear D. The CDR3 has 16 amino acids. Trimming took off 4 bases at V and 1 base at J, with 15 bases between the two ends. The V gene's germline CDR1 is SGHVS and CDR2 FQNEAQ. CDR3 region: CASSSRLRLGTDTQYF. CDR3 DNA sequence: TGTGCCAGCAGCTCCCGCTTGAGACTCGGCACAGATACGCAGTATTTT. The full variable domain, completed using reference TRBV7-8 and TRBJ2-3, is GAGVSQSPRYKVAKRGQDVALRCDPISGHVSLFWYQQALGQGPEFLTYFQNEAQLDKSGLPSDRFFAERPEGSVSTLKIQRTQQEDSAVYLCASSSRLRLGTDTQYFGPGTRLTVL.

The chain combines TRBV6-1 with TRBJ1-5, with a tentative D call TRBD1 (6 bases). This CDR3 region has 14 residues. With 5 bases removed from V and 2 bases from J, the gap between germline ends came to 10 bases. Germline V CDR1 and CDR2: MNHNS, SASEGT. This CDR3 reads CASSNREGNQPQHF. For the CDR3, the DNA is TGTGCCAGCAGTAACAGGGAGGGCAATCAGCCCCAGCATTTT.

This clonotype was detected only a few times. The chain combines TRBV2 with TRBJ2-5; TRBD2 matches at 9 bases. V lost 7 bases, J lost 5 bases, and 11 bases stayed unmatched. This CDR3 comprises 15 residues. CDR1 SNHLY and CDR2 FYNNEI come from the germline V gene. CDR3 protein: CASNPLAGVRETQYF. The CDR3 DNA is TGTGCCAGCAACCCATTAGCGGGAGTTCGGGAGACCCAGTACTTC.

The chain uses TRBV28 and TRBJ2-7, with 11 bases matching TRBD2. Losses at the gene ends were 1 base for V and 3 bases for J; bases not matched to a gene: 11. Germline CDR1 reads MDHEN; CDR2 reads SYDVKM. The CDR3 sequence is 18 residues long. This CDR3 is CASSLLGASGRRLYEQYF. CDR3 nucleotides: TGTGCCAGCAGTTTATTGGGGGCTAGCGGGAGGAGGCTCTACGAGCAGTACTTC. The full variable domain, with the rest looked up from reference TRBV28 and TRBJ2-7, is DVKVTQSSRYLVKRTGEKVFLECVQDMDHENMFWYRQDPGLGLRLIYFSYDVKMKEKGDIPEGYSVSREKKERFSLILESASTNQTSMYLCASSLLGASGRRLYEQYFGPGTRLTVT.

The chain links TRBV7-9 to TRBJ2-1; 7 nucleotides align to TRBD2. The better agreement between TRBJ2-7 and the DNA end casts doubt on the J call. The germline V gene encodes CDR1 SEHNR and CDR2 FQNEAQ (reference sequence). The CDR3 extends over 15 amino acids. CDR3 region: CASSLGVGGDYEQYF. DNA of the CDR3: TGTGCCAGCAGCTTAGGGGTGGGAGGGGACTACGAGCAGTACTTC.

The CDR3 here is CASSQVHSYEQYF. The CDR3 DNA is TGTGCCAGCAGCCAAGTACACTCCTACGAGCAGTACTTC. The chain is built from TRBV3-1 and TRBJ2-7; D not resolved. Trimming took off 1 base at V and 0 bases at J, with 4 bases between the two ends. Germline-derived CDR1 and CDR2 are LGHDT and YNNKEL (reference sequence). CDR3 length: 13 amino acids.

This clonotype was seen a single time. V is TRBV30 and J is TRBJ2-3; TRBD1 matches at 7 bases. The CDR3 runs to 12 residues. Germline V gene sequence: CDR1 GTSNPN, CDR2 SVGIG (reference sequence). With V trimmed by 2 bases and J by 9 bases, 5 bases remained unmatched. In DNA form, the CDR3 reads TGTGCCTGGAGTAGAGACAGGGTCACGCAGTATTTT. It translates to CAWSRDRVTQYF.

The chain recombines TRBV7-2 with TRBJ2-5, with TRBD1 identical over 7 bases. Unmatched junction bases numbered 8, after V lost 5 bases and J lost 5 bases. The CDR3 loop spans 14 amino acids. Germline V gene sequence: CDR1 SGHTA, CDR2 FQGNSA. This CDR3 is CASSRQGLLETQYF. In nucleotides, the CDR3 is TGTGCCAGCAGCCGACAGGGATTGCTGGAGACCCAGTACTTC.

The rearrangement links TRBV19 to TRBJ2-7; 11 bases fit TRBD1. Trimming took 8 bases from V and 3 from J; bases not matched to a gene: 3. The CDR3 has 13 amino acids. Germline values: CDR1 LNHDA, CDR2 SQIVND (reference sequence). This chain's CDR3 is CASSGTGGYEQYF. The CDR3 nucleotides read TGTGCCAGTTCCGGGACAGGGGGCTACGAGCAGTACTTC.

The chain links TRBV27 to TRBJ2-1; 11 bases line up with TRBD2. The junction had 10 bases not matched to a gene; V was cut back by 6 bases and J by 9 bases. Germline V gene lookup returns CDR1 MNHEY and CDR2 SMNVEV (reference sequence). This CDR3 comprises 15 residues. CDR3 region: CASSQLAGVNSEQFF. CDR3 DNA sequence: TGTGCCAGCAGCCAACTAGCGGGAGTTAATAGTGAGCAGTTCTTC.

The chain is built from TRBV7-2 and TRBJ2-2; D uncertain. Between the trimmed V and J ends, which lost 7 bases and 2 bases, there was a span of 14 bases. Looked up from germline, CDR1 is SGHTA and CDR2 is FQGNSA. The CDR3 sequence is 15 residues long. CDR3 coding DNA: TGTGCCAGCAAACCGCAAAGGAGAAACACCGGGGAGCTGTTTTTT. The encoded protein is CASKPQRRNTGELFF. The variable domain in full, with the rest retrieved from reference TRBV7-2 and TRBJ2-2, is GAGVSQSPSNKVTEKGKDVELRCDPISGHTALYWYRQSLGQGLEFLIYFQGNSAPDKSGLPSDRFSAERTGGSVSTLTIQRTQQEDSAVYLCASKPQRRNTGELFFGEGSRLTVL.

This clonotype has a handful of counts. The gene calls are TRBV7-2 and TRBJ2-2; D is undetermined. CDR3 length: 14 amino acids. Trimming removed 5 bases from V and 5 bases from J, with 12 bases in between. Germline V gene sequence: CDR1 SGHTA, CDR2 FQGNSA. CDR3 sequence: CASSIIYGTGELFF. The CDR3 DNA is TGTGCCAGCAGCATCATTTATGGGACCGGGGAGCTGTTTTTT.

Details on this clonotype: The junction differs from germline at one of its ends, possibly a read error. In DNA form, the CDR3 reads TGCAGTGCCCCTAGCAGGGGGTGGCAGCCCCGGCATTTT. Translated: CSAPSRGWQPRHF. V is TRBV20-1 and J is TRBJ1-5; 7 nucleotides agree with TRBD1. The CDR3 is 13 amino acids. Germline-derived CDR1 and CDR2 are DFQATT and SNEGSKA (reference sequence).

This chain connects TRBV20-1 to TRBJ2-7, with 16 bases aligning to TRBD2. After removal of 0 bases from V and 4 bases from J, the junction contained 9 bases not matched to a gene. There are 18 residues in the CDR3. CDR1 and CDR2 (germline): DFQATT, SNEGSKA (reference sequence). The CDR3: CSARDPGTSGRALYEQYF. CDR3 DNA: TGCAGTGCTAGAGATCCTGGGACTAGCGGGAGGGCCTTATACGAGCAGTACTTC.

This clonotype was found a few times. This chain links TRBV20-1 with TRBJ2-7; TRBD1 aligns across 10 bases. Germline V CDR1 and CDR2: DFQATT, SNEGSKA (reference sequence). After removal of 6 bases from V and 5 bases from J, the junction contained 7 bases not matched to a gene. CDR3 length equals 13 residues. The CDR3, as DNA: TGCAGTGCACCGGGACAGGGGTACGACGAGCAGTACTTC. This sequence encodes CSAPGQGYDEQYF.

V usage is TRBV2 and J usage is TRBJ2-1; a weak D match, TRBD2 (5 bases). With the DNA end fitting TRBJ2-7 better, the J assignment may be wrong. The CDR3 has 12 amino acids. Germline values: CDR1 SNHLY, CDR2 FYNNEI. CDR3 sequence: CASSRDYNEQYF. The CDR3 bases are TGTGCCAGCAGTCGCGACTACAATGAGCAGTACTTC.

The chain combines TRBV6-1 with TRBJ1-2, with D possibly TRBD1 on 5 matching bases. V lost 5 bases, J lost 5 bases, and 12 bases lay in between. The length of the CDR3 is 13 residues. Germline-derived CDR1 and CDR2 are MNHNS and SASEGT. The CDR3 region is CASSPMGLYGYTF. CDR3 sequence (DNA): TGTGCCAGCAGTCCGATGGGGCTGTATGGCTACACCTTC.

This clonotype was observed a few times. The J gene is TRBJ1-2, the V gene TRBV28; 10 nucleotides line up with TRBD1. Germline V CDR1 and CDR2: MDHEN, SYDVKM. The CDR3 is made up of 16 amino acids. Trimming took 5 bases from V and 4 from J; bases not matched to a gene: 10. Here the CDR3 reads CASSAPGGQGTYGYTF. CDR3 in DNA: TGTGCCAGCAGTGCCCCAGGGGGACAGGGGACCTATGGCTACACCTTC.

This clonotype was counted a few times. CDR3 protein: CASRGTSGNTGELFF. CDR3 DNA: TGTGCCAGCAGAGGGACTAGCGGGAACACCGGGGAGCTGTTTTTT. The chain is built from TRBV12-3 or TRBV12-4 and TRBJ2-2; 11 nucleotides match TRBD2. The CDR3 has 15 residues. V was clipped by 6 bases and J by 1 base; unmatched bases: 1.

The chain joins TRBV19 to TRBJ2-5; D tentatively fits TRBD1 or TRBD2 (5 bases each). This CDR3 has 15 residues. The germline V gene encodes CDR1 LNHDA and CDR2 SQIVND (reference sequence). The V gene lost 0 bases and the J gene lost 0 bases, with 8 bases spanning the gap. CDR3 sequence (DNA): TGTGCCAGTAGTATAGACCGGGGACACCAAGAGACCCAGTACTTC. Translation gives CASSIDRGHQETQYF.

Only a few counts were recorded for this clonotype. This chain's CDR3 is CASRGQGKTEAFF. In DNA form, the CDR3 reads TGTGCCAGCAGGGGACAGGGGAAAACTGAAGCTTTCTTT. This chain uses TRBV27 with TRBJ1-1; 10 nucleotides line up with TRBD1. The germline V gene has CDR1 MNHEY and CDR2 SMNVEV (reference sequence). J lost 5 bases, V lost 6 bases, and 3 bases had no gene match. There are 13 residues in the CDR3.

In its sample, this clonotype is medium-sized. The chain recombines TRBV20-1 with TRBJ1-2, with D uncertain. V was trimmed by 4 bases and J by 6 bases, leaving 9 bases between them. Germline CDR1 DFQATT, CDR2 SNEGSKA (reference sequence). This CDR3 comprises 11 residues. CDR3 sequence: CSAILGNGYTF. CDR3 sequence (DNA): TGCAGTGCTATTCTGGGGAATGGCTACACCTTC.